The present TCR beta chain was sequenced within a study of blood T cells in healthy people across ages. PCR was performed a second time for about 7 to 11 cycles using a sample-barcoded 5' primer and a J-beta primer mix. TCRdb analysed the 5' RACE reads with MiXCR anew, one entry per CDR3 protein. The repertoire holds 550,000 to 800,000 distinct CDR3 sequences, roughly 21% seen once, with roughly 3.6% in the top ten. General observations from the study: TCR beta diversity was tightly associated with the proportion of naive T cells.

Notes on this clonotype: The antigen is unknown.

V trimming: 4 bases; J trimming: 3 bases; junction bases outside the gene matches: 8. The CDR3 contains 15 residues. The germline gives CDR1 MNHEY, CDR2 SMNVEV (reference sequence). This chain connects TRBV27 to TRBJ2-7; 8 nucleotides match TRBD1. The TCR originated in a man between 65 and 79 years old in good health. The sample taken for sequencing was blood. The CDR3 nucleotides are TGTGCCAGCAGTTGGATAGGGACAGGAGACTACGAGCAGTACTTC. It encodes CASSWIGTGDYEQYF.